These T cell receptor beta chains were read from a single sample in a study of OX40 agonist ivuxolimab in advanced cancers. Using immunoSEQ multiplex PCR, the repertoire was profiled, and TCRdb retains in-frame clones only, with some absent. The table shows some 54,000 clones, with roughly 86% occurring only once. Sequencing was performed on CD4+ or CD8+ T cells sorted from blood, taken in a trial of the OX40 agonist ivuxolimab. These receptors originate from an adult with an advanced solid tumor such as melanoma, head and neck, liver or kidney cancer. The CDR3 runs from the conserved cysteine through the conserved F or W. D genes are given only for firm matches. Size values are once, few and many counts, or a class for expanded clones, and some rows have none.

J,D,V,size,DNA,CDR3
TRBJ1-2,TRBD1,TRBV30,.,TGTGCCTGGAATCCCGACAGGGTGAACTATGGCTACACCTTC,CAWNPDRVNYGYTF
TRBJ1-5,.,TRBV6-6,.,TGTGCCAGCAGCCAGTTGATGGGTAGCAATCAGCCCCAGCATTTT,CASSQLMGSNQPQHF
TRBJ2-7,.,TRBV11-1,.,TGTGCCAGCAGCTCCCCCGGGGCCGTAACCATCTCGGCCCAGTACTTC,CASSSPGAVTISAQYF
TRBJ2-5,.,TRBV6-5,.,TGTGCCAGCAGTTATGAGAGTGGGGGAGAGACCCAGTACTTC,CASSYESGGETQYF
TRBJ2-7,.,TRBV27,.,TGTGCCAGCAGTTCAGAGGGCGGGCAGCAGTACTTC,CASSSEGGQQYF
TRBJ2-7,TRBD1,TRBV4-3,.,TGCGCCAGCAGCCAAGAGACGTCCGGGACAGACTACGAGCAGTACTTC,CASSQETSGTDYEQYF
TRBJ1-1,.,TRBV7-9,.,TGTGCCAGCAGCTTGGAGGCGACACTCGAAGCTTTCTTT,CASSLEATLEAFF
TRBJ2-5,.,TRBV28,few,TGTGCCAGCAGCCAGTTGGGGTCCGGGCCCCGCGTCCAGTACTTC,CASSQLGSGPRVQYF
TRBJ2-2,TRBD1,TRBV7-2,few,TGTGCCAGCAGCACCCGGACAGGGCTCACCGGGGAGCTGTTTTTT,CASSTRTGLTGELFF
TRBJ2-7,.,TRBV14,few,TGTGCCAGCACCGAGACACCTATAAGCGAGCAGTACTTC,CASTETPISEQYF
TRBJ2-1,TRBD2,TRBV5-1,.,TGCGCCAGCAGCTTGAGTTTGGGACTAGCTTCCTACAATGAGCAGTTCTTC,CASSLSLGLASYNEQFF
TRBJ1-1,.,TRBV27,.,TGTGCCAGCAGCCCCAGGGGCGACACTGAAGCTTTCTTT,CASSPRGDTEAFF
TRBJ1-1,TRBD1,TRBV11-2,.,TGTGCCACCGCGGGACAGGGAAGGACTGAAGCTTTCTTT,CATAGQGRTEAFF
TRBJ2-7,.,TRBV30,.,TGTGCCTGGAGTGTACCTTCCTACGAGCAGTACTTC,CAWSVPSYEQYF
TRBJ1-5,.,TRBV6-5,.,TGTGCCAGCAGGTCTACGCTCAGCAATCAGCCCCAGCATTTT,CASRSTLSNQPQHF
TRBJ1-2,.,TRBV6-1,.,TGTGCCAGCAGTGGAGTTACAGGAAGACGAAGCAACTATGGCTACACCTTC,CASSGVTGRRSNYGYTF
TRBJ2-5,TRBD1,TRBV29-1,.,TGCAGCGGATTACTTTCCGGGACAGGGGACAGGGTGGCTCTGGGTACCCAGTACTTC,CSGLLSGTGDRVALGTQYF
TRBJ2-5,.,TRBV5-1,.,TGCGCCAGCAGCTTGGGGCTCCAAGAGACCCAGTACTTC,CASSLGLQETQYF
TRBJ2-1,TRBD1,TRBV5-5,once,TGTGCCAGCAGCTTTGAGGCAGGGGGCTTTCACGAGCAGTTCTTC,CASSFEAGGFHEQFF
TRBJ1-4,.,TRBV19,.,TGTGCCAGTAGTCATGACAGTTCTAATGAAAAACTGTTTTTT,CASSHDSSNEKLFF
TRBJ1-5,.,TRBV6-5,.,TGTGCCAGCAGTTCCCAGTGGTGGAGCAATCAGCCCCAGCATTTT,CASSSQWWSNQPQHF
TRBJ1-5,.,TRBV28,.,TGTGCCAGCAGACAGACAGTGAGCGGTCAGCCCCAGCATTTT,CASRQTVSGQPQHF
TRBJ2-5,.,TRBV27,.,TGTGCCAGCAGTTTAACAATAGGAATAGAGACCCAGTACTTC,CASSLTIGIETQYF
TRBJ1-3,.,TRBV4-1,.,TGCGCCAGCAGCCAAGATCGGAAAGGGGGAATTCTGGACACCATATATTTT,CASSQDRKGGILDTIYF
TRBJ2-3,.,TRBV6-6,.,TGTGCCAGCAGTCGCACAGATACGCAGTATTTT,CASSRTDTQYF
TRBJ1-1,.,TRBV5-4,.,TGTGCCAGCAGCTTCCCGGGGGGGGAGCGTGGCACTGAAGCTTTCTTT,CASSFPGGERGTEAFF
TRBJ2-7,.,TRBV11-1,.,TGTGCCAGCAGCTTGTTGTCGAGCGGAACCTACGAGCAGTACTTC,CASSLLSSGTYEQYF
TRBJ2-3,.,TRBV9,few,TGTGCCAGCAGCCCGAATCCAGAGTCAGATACGCAGTATTTT,CASSPNPESDTQYF
TRBJ2-5,TRBD1,TRBV2,.,TGTGCCAGCATGGGACAGGGGGTGGAGACCCAGTACTTC,CASMGQGVETQYF
TRBJ2-3,TRBD2,TRBV4-2,.,TGTGCCAGCAGCCGGGGACTAGTCGGCACAGATACGCAGTATTTT,CASSRGLVGTDTQYF
TRBJ2-1,.,TRBV11-2,.,TGTGCCAGCAGCCCCGAACAGACCTACAATGAGCAGTTCTTC,CASSPEQTYNEQFF
TRBJ2-7,TRBD1,TRBV5-1,few,TGCGCCAGCAGCTTGGATGCAGGGGGTTACGAGCAGTACTTC,CASSLDAGGYEQYF
TRBJ1-2,.,TRBV10-2,.,TGCGCCAGCAGCCCTGACACCAACTATGGCTACATCTTC,CASSPDTNYGYIF
TRBJ1-3,.,TRBV6-5,.,TGTGCCAGCAGTTACGCGGGGGGCGCTGGAAACACCATATATTTT,CASSYAGGAGNTIYF
TRBJ2-1,TRBD2,TRBV28,.,TGTGCCAGCAGTGTACTAGCGGGGTCTCAGTTCTTC,CASSVLAGSQFF
TRBJ1-1,.,TRBV2,.,TGTGCCAGCAGTGAATGGCAGGCGACTGAAGCTTTCTTT,CASSEWQATEAFF
TRBJ2-3,TRBD2,TRBV7-7,.,TGTGCCAGCAGCTTAGCGAGCTATGAAAGTGCGGGAGGCACAGATACGCAGTATTTT,CASSLASYESAGGTDTQYF
TRBJ1-2,.,TRBV28,.,TGTGCCAGCAGAGTGACTGGATCCTATGGCTACACCTTC,CASRVTGSYGYTF
TRBJ1-1,.,TRBV6-5,.,TGTGCCAGCAGTTACTCTAACCGAATGGAGGCTTTCTTT,CASSYSNRMEAFF
TRBJ1-2,.,TRBV11-2,.,TGTGCCAGCAGCTTAGGGGAAAACTATGGCTACACCTTC,CASSLGENYGYTF
TRBJ2-1,.,TRBV19,.,TGTGCCAGTAGTATGGGACTGACCTACAATGAGCAGTTCTTC,CASSMGLTYNEQFF
TRBJ1-2,.,TRBV19,.,TGTGCCAGTTCGACCGGGACTTATGGCTATGGCTACACCTTC,CASSTGTYGYGYTF
TRBJ2-7,.,TRBV28,once,TGTGCCGTTGGGGGGCGGACGGCCCTAAGCTCCTACGAGCAGTACTTC,CAVGGRTALSSYEQYF
TRBJ1-4,.,TRBV7-6,.,TGTGCCAGCAGCTTAGCGGGACGGAAGAGGGAAAAACTGTTTTTT,CASSLAGRKREKLFF
TRBJ1-5,.,TRBV28,.,TGTGCCAGCAGACCGACAGGCGTCCTCAATCAGCCCCAGCATTTT,CASRPTGVLNQPQHF
TRBJ2-7,TRBD1,TRBV5-1,.,TGCGCCAGCAGCGCCGGGACAGGGGCTATCTACGAGCAGTACTTC,CASSAGTGAIYEQYF
TRBJ1-5,.,TRBV6-5,.,TGTGCCAGCACCTACACAGGGACTGGACAGCCCCAGCATTTT,CASTYTGTGQPQHF
TRBJ1-2,TRBD1,TRBV6-5,.,TGTGCCAGCAGTCATCAGGGGGCGGCTGGCTACACCTTC,CASSHQGAAGYTF
TRBJ1-1,.,TRBV11-2,.,TGTGCCAGCAGCTTAGTGTGGAGGGGTGACTTGAACACTGAAGCTTTCTTT,CASSLVWRGDLNTEAFF
TRBJ2-3,TRBD2,TRBV4-3,.,TGCGCCAGCAGCCGAAGACTAGCGGGAGGGCCAGGAGATACGCAGTATTTT,CASSRRLAGGPGDTQYF
TRBJ2-7,TRBD1,TRBV7-8,.,TGTGCCAGCAGCTTAGATCAGGGGGCTGGGGTCTACGAGCAGTACTTC,CASSLDQGAGVYEQYF
TRBJ2-5,.,TRBV19,.,TGTGCCAGTGGGAGCAAGACCCAGTACTTC,CASGSKTQYF
TRBJ1-1,.,TRBV19,.,TGTGCCAGTAGTCCGCGCGACACTGAAGCTTTCTTT,CASSPRDTEAFF
TRBJ2-7,.,TRBV6-1,.,TGTGCCAGCAGTGAAGGGGGGGACAGAACCTACGAGCAGTACTTC,CASSEGGDRTYEQYF
TRBJ1-6,.,TRBV25-1,.,TGTGCCAGCAGTGAAAGAAGCGGGTCTAATTCACCCCTCCACTTT,CASSERSGSNSPLHF
TRBJ1-1,.,TRBV28,.,TGTGCCAGCAGTTTACTAGGGGTCGGTGAAGCTTTCTTT,CASSLLGVGEAFF
TRBJ2-5,.,TRBV15,.,TGTGCCACCAGCGCCCAGGGGAGGGAGACCCAGTACTTC,CATSAQGRETQYF